This TCR beta chain was found in a study of T cell repertoires in cytomegalovirus infection. The wider study: As its CMV epitopes, the study selected recently identified HLA-C-restricted and well-studied HLA-B-restricted targets. Through public TCR beta signatures, both CMV infection and matching HLA type were indicated. General study points: Dominating the ex vivo response were TCR beta clonotypes that were CMV-specific and HLA-C-restricted. Carriers of CMV and the relevant HLA type were discriminated by public TCR beta frequency.

Trimming pared 8 bases from V and 4 bases from J, leaving 17 bases between. This CDR3 comprises 14 residues. Per the germline V gene, CDR1 is MNHEY and CDR2 is SVGEGT. Via MiXCR, TCRdb re-called the reads, giving one row per CDR3 protein. The profile shows about 770,000 distinct CDR3 sequences, around 29% of them singletons. Concerning this clonotype: Antigen unknown.

This receptor was taken from a human donor in good health (CMV status not recorded). Some clones in this sample may be carry-over from other donors' samples. Sequencing was performed on cultured CD8+ T cells from PBMCs, taken from culture after CMV antigen stimulation. V gene TRBV6-2 or TRBV6-3 combines with J gene TRBJ2-5, with D perhaps TRBD2 (7 bases). The CDR3: CASGGGAPLETQYF. As DNA, the CDR3 is TGTGCCAGCGGGGGGGGGGCTCCCTTAGAGACCCAGTACTTC.